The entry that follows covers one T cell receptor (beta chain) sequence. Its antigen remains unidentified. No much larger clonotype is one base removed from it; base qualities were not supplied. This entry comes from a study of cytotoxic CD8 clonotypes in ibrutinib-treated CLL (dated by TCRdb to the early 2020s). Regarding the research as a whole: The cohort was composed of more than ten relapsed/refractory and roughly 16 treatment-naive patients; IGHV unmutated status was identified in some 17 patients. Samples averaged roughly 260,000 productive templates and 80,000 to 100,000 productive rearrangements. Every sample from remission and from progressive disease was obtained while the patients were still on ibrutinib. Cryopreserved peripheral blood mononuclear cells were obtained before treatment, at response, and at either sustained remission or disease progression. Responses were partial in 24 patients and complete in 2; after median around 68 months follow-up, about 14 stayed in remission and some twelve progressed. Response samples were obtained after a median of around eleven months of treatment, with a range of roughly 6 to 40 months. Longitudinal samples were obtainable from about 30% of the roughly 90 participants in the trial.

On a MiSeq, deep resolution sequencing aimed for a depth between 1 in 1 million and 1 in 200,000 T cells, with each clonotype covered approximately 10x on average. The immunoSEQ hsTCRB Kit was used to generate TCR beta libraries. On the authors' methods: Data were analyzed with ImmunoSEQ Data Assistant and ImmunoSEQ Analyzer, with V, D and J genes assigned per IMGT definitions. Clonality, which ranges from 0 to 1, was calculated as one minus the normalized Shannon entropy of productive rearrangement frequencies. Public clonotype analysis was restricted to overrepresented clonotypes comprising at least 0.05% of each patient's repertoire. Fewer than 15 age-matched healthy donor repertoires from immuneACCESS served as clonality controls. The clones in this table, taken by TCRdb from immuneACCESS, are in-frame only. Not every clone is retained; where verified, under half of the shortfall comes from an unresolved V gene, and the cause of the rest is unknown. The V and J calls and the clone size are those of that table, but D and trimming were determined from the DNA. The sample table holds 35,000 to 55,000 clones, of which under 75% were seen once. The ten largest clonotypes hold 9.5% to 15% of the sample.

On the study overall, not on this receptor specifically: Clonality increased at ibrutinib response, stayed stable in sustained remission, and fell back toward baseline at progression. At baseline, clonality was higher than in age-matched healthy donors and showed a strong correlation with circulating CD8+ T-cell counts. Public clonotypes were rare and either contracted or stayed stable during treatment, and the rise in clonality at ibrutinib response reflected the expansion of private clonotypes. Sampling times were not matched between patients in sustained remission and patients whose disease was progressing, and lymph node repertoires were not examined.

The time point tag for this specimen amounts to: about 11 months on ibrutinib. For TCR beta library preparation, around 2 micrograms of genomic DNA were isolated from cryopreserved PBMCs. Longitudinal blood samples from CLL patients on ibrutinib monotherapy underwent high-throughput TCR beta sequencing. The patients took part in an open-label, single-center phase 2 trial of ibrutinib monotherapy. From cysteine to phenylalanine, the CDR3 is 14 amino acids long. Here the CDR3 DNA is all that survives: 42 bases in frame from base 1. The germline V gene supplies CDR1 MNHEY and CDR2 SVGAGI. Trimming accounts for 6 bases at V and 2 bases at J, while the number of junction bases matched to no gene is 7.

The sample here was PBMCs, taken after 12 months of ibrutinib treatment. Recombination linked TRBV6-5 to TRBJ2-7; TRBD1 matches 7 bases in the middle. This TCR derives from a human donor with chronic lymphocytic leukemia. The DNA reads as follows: TGTGCCAGCAGACAGGGGCTACCAACCTACGAGCAGTACTTC. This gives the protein CASRQGLPTYEQYF.